The entry below gives a single T cell receptor (beta chain) sequence along with its context. This sample was taken from a study of blood T cell repertoires in COVID-19. At the level of the study: The samples span acute and convalescent COVID-19 from the United States, Italy and Spain. T cells, B-cell-depleted T cells, or PBMCs provided the cDNA or gDNA that served as material.

CDR1 and CDR2 from the germline V gene are KGHSH and LQKENI. V shed 6 bases and J shed 8 bases, with 22 bases lying between them. The CDR3 extends over 15 amino acids. Study processing details: Estimated nucleated cell counts came from reference gene primer amplification. Assay used: immunoSEQ multiplex PCR; TCRdb lists only in-frame clones, some missing. From that table come the V and J calls and clone size; the DNA was used to work out D and trimming. The repertoire holds about 250,000 clones, with 75% to 85% as singletons. The V and J genes are TRBV18 and TRBJ1-2; D perhaps matches TRBD1 (6 bases). The receptor comes from a human donor in a cohort sampled during active COVID-19. Sequences were obtained from peripheral blood. DNA of the CDR3: TGTGCCAGCTCGCAGGAGAATGTGGGGGCGCGAGGCTACACCTTC. Translation gives CASSQENVGARGYTF.